This T cell receptor (beta chain) is from a study of technical replicates of blood from several donors (dated by TCRdb to about 2017). Comments on this clone: The antigen it binds to is not known. No base quality information exists; no much larger clone differs at one position.

The CDR3 runs 17 amino acids, cysteine and phenylalanine included. The retained sequence is limited to the CDR3, 51 bases, with the frame set at the first base. V is pared back by 4 bases and J by 0 bases, with 20 bases lying between the germline termini. Via the germline V gene, CDR1 is SGHRS and CDR2 YFSETQ. Library preparation employed the immunoSEQ multiplex PCR assay. Imported from immuneACCESS, the table was reduced by TCRdb to in-frame sequences with V and J called. These copies leave out some clones; in studies compared against another copy, an unresolved V gene accounts for under half, and the cause of the remainder is not known. In all, the sample holds 70,000 to 85,000 clones, and roughly 97% of those were seen once. Of the sample, more than 0.15% is held by the ten largest clones.

Sequencing was carried out using T cells isolated from PBMCs. This sequence was found in a human donor in good health. Recombination connected TRBV5-1 to TRBJ2-7, and perhaps TRBD1 as D gene, on 5 matching bases. The CDR3 reads CASSTRISRANSYEQYF. The sequence in DNA is TGCGCCAGCAGCACCCGGATATCCAGGGCCAACTCCTACGAGCAGTACTTC.